Below, one T cell receptor (beta chain) is given with its context. Its antigen is undetermined. The record originates from a study of cytomegalovirus exposure and HLA in healthy donors. The wider study: Earlier work reported some 110 million unique TCR beta sequences from 150 million to 200 million T cells. Study findings and constraints: The authors later found most CMV-associated TCR beta chains appeared HLA-restricted. In a later analysis, a missense DCLRE1C variant was linked to TCR beta V- and J-gene trimming.

Amplification used 60 Vbeta primers and 13 Jbeta primers. Profiling relied on immunoSEQ multiplex PCR, and the TCRdb table lists in-frame clones only, not all of them. The sample holds approximately 110,000 clones; roughly 68% are singletons and the top ten take about 4%. In nominal health when sampled, donors likely had unrecorded immune exposures nonetheless. The germline V gene encodes CDR1 SGHRS and CDR2 YFSETQ. There are 15 residues in the CDR3. Trimming shortened V by 5 bases and J by 4 bases, and 18 bases separated the two germline ends. The rearrangement links TRBV5-1 to TRBJ2-5, with D tentatively TRBD1 (6 bases). The sequence was collected from a woman in her forties or fifties in good health and CMV-seropositive. Sequenced input: PBMCs. CDR3 nucleotide sequence: TGCGCCAGCAGTTGGCAGGGGATGTACCGAGAGACCCAGTACTTC. Encoded protein: CASSWQGMYRETQYF.